This entry lists 7 T cell receptor beta chains sequenced from one sample in a study of shared clonotypes between healthy human individuals. TCRdb's copy holds only in-frame clones and misses some; the assay was immunoSEQ multiplex PCR. The sample shows fewer than 1.8 million clones, 98% to 99% of them seen only once. Source material: naive CD4+ T cells sorted from blood. The sample's subset: CD45RA+ positively selected. Receptor source: a man younger than 45 in good health.

The V call is TRBV23-1, the J call TRBJ2-1; D not certain. TRBV23-1 is flagged as an ORF with uncertain function. V dropped 4 bases and J dropped 10 bases, with 11 bases sitting between them. The length of the CDR3 is 12 residues. In DNA, the CDR3 is TGCGCCAGCAGTCTAAGGGCGAGGGAGCAGTTCTTC. As protein: CASSLRAREQFF.

The CDR3: CSVAVPGPTNEKLFF. In DNA, the CDR3 is TGCAGCGTTGCGGTCCCTGGACCGACTAATGAAAAACTGTTTTTT. The V call is TRBV29-1, the J call TRBJ1-4; D ambiguous. The CDR3 covers 15 residues. Between the trimmed V and J ends, which lost 4 bases and 2 bases, there was a span of 14 bases. Per the germline V gene, CDR1 is SQVTM and CDR2 is ANQGSEA.

The V gene is TRBV6-5, the J gene TRBJ2-7, with D tentatively TRBD2 (5 bases). The V and J ends lost 6 bases and 2 bases respectively, with 17 bases between them. Germline lookup yields CDR1 MNHEY and CDR2 SVGAGI. The CDR3 has 15 amino acids. The CDR3 DNA reads TGTGCCAGCAGCTACGCTTTAGCGAGCCCCTACGAGCAGTACTTC. This translates into CASSYALASPYEQYF.

With respect to this clone: Other DNA sequences from this sample encode an identical CDR3 as well. The chain carries TRBV5-1 and TRBJ2-3, with a tentative D call TRBD1 (6 bases). Deletions cut 0 bases from V and 6 bases from J, with 17 bases between. This CDR3 region has 16 residues. In germline, CDR1 is SGHRS, CDR2 YFSETQ. This CDR3 is CASSLAGLAGADTQYF. Here the CDR3 DNA reads TGCGCCAGCAGCTTGGCGGGTCTAGCAGGGGCCGATACGCAGTATTTT. Looking up the rest from reference TRBV5-1 and TRBJ2-3 gives the full variable domain: KAGVTQTPRYLIKTRGQQVTLSCSPISGHRSVSWYQQTPGQGLQFLFEYFSETQRNKGNFPGRFSGRQFSNSRSEMNVSTLELGDSALYLCASSLAGLAGADTQYFGPGTRLTVL.

The CDR3 region is CASSASARTGEQYF. The CDR3 DNA reads as TGTGCCAGCAGCGCATCGGCCAGGACGGGCGAGCAGTACTTC. The V call is TRBV9, the J call TRBJ2-7, with unresolved D. V was shortened by 3 bases and J by 6 bases, with 16 bases between the two germline ends. The CDR3 has 14 amino acids. CDR1 is SGDLS, CDR2 YYNGEE, per germline.

This sequence joins TRBV19 and TRBJ2-5; 8 bases map to TRBD1. The CDR3 spans 18 residues. Unmatched junction bases numbered 19, after V lost 5 bases and J lost 5 bases. CDR1 LNHDA and CDR2 SQIVND come from the germline V gene (reference sequence). The CDR3 nucleotides are TGTGCCAGTAGTTTCGGACAGGGAAATGGCCTTAGATGGGAGACCCAGTACTTC. Translation gives CASSFGQGNGLRWETQYF.

As concerns this clone: This sample also contains other DNA sequences that code for the same CDR3. This chain links TRBV6-4 with TRBJ1-2; D gene unclear. V dropped 3 bases and J dropped 3 bases, with 5 bases sitting between them. The CDR3 totals 12 residues. Germline CDR1 reads MRHNA; CDR2 reads SNTAGT. The CDR3 DNA reads TGTGCCAGCAGTGATGGGTACTATGGCTACACCTTC. It yields the protein CASSDGYYGYTF.